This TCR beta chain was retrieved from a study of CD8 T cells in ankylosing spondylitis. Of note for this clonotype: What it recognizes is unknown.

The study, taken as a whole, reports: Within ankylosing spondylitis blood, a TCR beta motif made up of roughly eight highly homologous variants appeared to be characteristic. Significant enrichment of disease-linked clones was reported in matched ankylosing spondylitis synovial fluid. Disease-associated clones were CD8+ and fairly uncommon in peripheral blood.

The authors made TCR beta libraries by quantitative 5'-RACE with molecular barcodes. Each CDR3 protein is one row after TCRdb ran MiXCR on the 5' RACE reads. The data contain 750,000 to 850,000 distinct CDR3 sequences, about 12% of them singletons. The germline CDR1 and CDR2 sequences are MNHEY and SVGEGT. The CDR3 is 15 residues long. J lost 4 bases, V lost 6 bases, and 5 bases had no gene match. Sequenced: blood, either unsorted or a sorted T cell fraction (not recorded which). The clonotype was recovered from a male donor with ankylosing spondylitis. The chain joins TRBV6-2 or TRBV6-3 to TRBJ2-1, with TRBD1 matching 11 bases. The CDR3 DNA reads TGTGCCAGCAGCACGGGACAGGGGGAATACAATGAGCAGTTCTTC. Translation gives CASSTGQGEYNEQFF.